This T cell receptor (beta chain) was captured in a study of T cell responses to AZD1222 COVID-19 vaccine. Study-wide results and caveats: Mapped onto spike, vaccine-associated CD4 TCRs spanned it and were dominant at 160-218 and 743-854. After two AZD1222 doses, spike-specific TCR breadth and depth rose versus day 0.

Germline V CDR1 and CDR2: SGHAT, FQDESV (reference sequence). V was pared by 5 bases and J by 1 base, with 15 bases between. The CDR3 contains 15 residues. With regard to this clone: Its antigen remains unidentified.

Some clones are missing from TCRdb's copy, which holds only in-frame ones; the method was immunoSEQ multiplex PCR. The data contain tens of thousands of clones, 81% of them singletons. The study pooled second doses at about 4 or about 12 weeks. The sequenced sample was peripheral blood, obtained 28 days after the second AZD1222 dose. The chain has TRBV11-1 and TRBJ2-7, with D tentatively TRBD1 (5 bases). The source of this sequence is an adult who received the AZD1222 COVID-19 vaccine. The CDR3 DNA sequence: TGTGCCAGCAGCGACTTGCGAGACAGTTCCTACGAGCAGTACTTC. It is translated as CASSDLRDSSYEQYF.